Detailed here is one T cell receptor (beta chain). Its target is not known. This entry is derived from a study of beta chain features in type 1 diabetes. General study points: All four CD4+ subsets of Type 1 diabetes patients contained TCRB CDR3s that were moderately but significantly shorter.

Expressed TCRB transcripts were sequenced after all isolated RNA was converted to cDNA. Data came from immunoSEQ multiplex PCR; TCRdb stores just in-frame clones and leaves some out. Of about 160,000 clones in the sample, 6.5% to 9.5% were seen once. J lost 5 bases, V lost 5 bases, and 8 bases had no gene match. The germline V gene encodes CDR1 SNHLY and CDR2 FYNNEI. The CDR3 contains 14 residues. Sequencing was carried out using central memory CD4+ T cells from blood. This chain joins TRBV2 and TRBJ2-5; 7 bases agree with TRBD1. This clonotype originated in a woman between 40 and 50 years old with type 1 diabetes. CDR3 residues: CASSTTGVVETQYF. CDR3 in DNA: TGTGCCAGCAGTACCACAGGGGTTGTGGAGACCCAGTACTTC.